This entry is about one T cell receptor (beta chain). This receptor's antigen is unknown. No base quality values were provided; no much bigger clone lies one nucleotide off. This specimen comes from a study of memory CD4+ T cells and cytomegalovirus serostatus (dated by TCRdb to the late 2010s). Regarding the complete study: The cohort comprised 33 healthy Belgian adults, 9 CMV seropositive and around 24 CMV seronegative. To replicate a published TCR-based CMV serostatus classifier, the study sequenced CD4+ memory TCRbeta repertoires from a Belgian cohort whose cytomegalovirus serostatus was known.

Study-wide findings and limitations: For CMV serostatus prediction, a median bootstrapped AUC of 0.95 was reached with the original framework, and a median bootstrapped AUC of about 0.9 was reached with a US-trained random forest. Of 150 to 200 previously reported CMV-associated TCRbeta sequences, 67 appeared in the CD4+ memory repertoires, each in one to five individuals. Only CD4+CD45RO+ memory cells were sequenced, unlike the original study, which covered naive and memory CD4+ and CD8+ populations. On the Belgian cohort, the classifier based on the original framework reached a median bootstrapped AUC of approximately 0.95, with a 95% CI of 0.76-1.00. Results were interpreted as suggesting that the CMV-associated TCR signature is largely present in the CD4+ memory repertoire.

Genomic DNA was extracted from sorted cells with the Quick-DNA Microprep Kit. Amplification of TCRbeta DNA was done with the immunoSEQ hsTCRbeta kit, following the protocol from the manufacturer. An Illumina MiSeq instrument was used to sequence the TCRbeta libraries. Concerning the study's data processing: Following removal of out-of-frame sequences, 2.2 million or so distinct TCRbeta sequences were retained, with an average of around 70,000 per individual. Each individual was scored by the count of 164 previously reported CMV-associated TCRbeta sequences and the total productive distinct TCRbeta count. A beta-binomial model was reimplemented in Python, and scikit-learn random forests with default parameters were trained on US cohort data. Classifier performance on the Belgian cohort was reported as the median AUC with percentile confidence intervals calculated over 10,000 bootstrap iterations. TCRdb carries this immuneACCESS record with in-frame sequences only. Its versions omit some clonotypes, under half of them owing to an unresolved V gene in the studies checked, with the rest unexplained. V, J and clone size were drawn from that table, and D and trimming were deduced from the DNA. In all, the sample holds 38,000 or so clones, and around 75% of those were seen once. Together, the top ten hold 0.79% of the sample.

Trimming accounts for 1 base at V and 3 bases at J, while the number of junction bases matched to no gene is 7. Via the germline V gene (reference sequence), CDR1 is GTSNPN and CDR2 SVGIG. CDR3 length: 15 amino acids, cysteine to phenylalanine. The retained sequence is limited to the CDR3, 45 bases, with the frame set at the first base. Single viable CD3+CD4+CD8-CD45RO+ cells were sorted as memory CD4+ T cells on a FACSAria II. CMV serostatus was determined using a Roche Elecsys assay that detects serum IgG against CMV pp150, pp28, p38 and p52. Following thawing, total CD4+ T cells were enriched through positive selection using CD4 magnetic microbeads. Samples originated from another study that specifically interrogated the CD4+ T cell memory repertoire. Peripheral blood mononuclear cells were isolated and cryopreserved following standard operating procedures; serum was stored at -80 °C. The staining used CD3-PerCP (BW264/56), CD4-APC (RPA-T4), CD45RO-PE (UCHT1) and CD8-Pacific Orange (3B5) antibodies, and Sytox blue was used to exclude non-viable cells.

The rearrangement combines TRBV30 with TRBJ2-3; 7 bases in the middle match TRBD2. This clonotype was obtained from an adult in good health and CMV-seronegative. Source material: memory CD4+ T cells from blood. The CDR3 protein: CAWSGGAGSTDTQYF. The nucleotide sequence is given as TGTGCCTGGAGTGGTGGAGCGGGGTCGACAGATACGCAGTATTTT.